This T cell receptor (beta chain) was captured in a study of T cells expressing NK-cell markers. Reprocessing the 5' RACE reads, TCRdb reports a single entry for every CDR3 protein and omits DNA. This repertoire includes some 410,000 distinct CDR3 sequences. This TCR was recovered from a woman aged 18-70 years in good health. Sample: blood T cells: a sorted CD56 or NKG2C T cell subset, CD4+ or CD8+ T cells, or bulk PBMC T cells (not recorded which).

The CDR3 spells CASSPSGRSSYF. The chain carries TRBV6-6 and TRBJ2-3; TCRdb's D call of TRBD1 is untestable without DNA. The germline V gene has CDR1 MNHNY and CDR2 SVGAGI (reference sequence). The CDR3 covers 12 residues.